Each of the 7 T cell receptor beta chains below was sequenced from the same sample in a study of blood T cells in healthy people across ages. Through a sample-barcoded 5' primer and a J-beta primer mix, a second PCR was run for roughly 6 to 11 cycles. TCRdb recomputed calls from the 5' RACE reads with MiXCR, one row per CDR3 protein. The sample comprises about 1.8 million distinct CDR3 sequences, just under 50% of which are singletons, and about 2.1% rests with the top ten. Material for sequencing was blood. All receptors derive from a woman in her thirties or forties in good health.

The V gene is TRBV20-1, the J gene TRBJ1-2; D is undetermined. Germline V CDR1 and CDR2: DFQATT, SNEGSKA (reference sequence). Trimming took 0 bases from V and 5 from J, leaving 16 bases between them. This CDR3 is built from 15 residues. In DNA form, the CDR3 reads TGCAGTGCTAGAGATATACGTGGCAGAGAATATGGCTACACCTTC. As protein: CSARDIRGREYGYTF.

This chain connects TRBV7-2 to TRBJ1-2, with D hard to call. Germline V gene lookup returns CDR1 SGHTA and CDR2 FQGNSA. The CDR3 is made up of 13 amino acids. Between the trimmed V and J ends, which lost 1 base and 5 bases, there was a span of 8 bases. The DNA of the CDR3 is TGTGCCAGCAGCTTAGAGGCGGTGTATGGCTACACCTTC. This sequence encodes CASSLEAVYGYTF.

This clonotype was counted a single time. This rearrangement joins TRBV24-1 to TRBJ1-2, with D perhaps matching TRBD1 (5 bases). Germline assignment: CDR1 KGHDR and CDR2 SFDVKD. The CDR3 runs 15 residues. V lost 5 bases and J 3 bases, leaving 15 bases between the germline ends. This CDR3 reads CATSGGRGRDYGYTF. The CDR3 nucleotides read TGTGCCACCAGTGGGGGCCGGGGACGCGACTATGGCTACACCTTC.

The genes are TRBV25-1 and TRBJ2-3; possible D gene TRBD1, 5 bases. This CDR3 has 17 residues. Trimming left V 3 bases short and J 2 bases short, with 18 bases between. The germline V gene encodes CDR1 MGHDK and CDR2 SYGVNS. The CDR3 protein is CASSEGKRTPITDTQYF. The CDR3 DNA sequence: TGTGCCAGCAGTGAGGGGAAGAGGACACCCATCACAGATACGCAGTATTTT.

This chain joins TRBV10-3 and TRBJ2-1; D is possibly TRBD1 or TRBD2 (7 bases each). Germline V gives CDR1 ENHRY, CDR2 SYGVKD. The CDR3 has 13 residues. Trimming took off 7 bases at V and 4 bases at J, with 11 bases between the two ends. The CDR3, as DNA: TGTGCCATCAACCAGGGGGGGTACAATGAGCAGTTCTTC. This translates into CAINQGGYNEQFF.

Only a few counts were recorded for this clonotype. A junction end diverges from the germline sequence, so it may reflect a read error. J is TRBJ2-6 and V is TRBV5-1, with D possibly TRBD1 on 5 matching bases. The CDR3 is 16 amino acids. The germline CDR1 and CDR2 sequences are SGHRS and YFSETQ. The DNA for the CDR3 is TGTGCCAGCAGCTTAGGGGCAGGGTCCGGGGCCAACGTCCTGACTTTC. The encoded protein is CASSLGAGSGANVLTF.

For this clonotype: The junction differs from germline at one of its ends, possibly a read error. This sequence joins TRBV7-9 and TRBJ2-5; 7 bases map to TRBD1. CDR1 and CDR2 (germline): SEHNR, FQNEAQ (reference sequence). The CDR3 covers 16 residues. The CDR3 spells CASSFGQEMYQEAQYF. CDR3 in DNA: TGTGCCAGCAGCTTCGGACAGGAGATGTACCAAGAGGCCCAGTACTTC.